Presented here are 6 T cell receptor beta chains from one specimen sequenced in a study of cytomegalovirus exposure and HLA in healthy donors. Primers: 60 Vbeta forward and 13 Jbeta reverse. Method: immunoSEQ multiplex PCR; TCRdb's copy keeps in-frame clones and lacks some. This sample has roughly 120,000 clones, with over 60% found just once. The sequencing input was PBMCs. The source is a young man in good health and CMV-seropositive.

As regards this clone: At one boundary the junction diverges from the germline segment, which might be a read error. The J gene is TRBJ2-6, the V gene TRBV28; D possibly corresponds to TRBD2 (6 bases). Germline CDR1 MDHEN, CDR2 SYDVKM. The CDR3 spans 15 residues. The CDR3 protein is CASSFAGTGANGLTF. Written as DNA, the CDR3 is TGTGCCAGCAGTTTCGCGGGGACCGGGGCCAACGGCCTGACTTTC. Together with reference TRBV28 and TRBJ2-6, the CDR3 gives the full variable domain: DVKVTQSSRYLVKRTGEKVFLECVQDMDHENMFWYRQDPGLGLRLIYFSYDVKMKEKGDIPEGYSVSREKKERFSLILESASTNQTSMYLCASSFAGTGANGLTFGAGSRLTVL.

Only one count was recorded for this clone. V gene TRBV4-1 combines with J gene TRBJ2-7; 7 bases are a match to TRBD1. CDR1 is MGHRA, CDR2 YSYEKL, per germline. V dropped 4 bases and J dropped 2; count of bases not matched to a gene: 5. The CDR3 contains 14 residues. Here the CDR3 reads CASSRGQSAYEQYF. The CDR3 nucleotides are TGCGCCAGCAGCCGGGGACAGTCCGCCTACGAGCAGTACTTC.

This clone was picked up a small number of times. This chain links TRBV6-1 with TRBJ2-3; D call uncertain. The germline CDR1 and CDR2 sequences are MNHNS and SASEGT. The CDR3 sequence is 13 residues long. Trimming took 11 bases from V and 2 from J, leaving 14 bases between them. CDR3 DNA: TGTGCCGTATCCTATAGAAACACAGATACGCAGTATTTT. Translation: CAVSYRNTDTQYF.

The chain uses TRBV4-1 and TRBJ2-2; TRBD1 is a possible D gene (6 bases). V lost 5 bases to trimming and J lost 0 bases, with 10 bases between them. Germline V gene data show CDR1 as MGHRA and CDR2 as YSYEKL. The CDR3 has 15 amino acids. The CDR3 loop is CASSIQGPNTGELFF. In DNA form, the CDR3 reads TGCGCCAGCAGCATACAGGGCCCGAACACCGGGGAGCTGTTTTTT.

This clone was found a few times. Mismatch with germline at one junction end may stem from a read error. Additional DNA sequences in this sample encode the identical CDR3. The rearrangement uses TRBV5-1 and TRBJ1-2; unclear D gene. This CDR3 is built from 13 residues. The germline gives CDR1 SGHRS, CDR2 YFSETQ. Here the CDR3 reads CASNYGDGYGYTF. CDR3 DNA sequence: TGTGCCAGCAACTACGGGGATGGTTATGGCTACACCTTC.

The CDR3 region is CASSQDRGPEAFF. The CDR3, as DNA: TGTGCCAGCAGCCAAGATCGAGGCCCTGAAGCTTTCTTT. The chain joins TRBV14 to TRBJ1-1, with unresolved D. CDR3 length equals 13 residues. Germline CDR1 and CDR2: SGHDN and FVKESK. V was pared by 0 bases and J by 6 bases, with 8 bases between.